This TCR beta chain stems from a study of cytomegalovirus exposure and HLA in healthy donors. The study's findings and limits: Overall, around 150 TCR beta chains were annotated as cytomegalovirus-associated. Later analysis showed TCR association rates varying by HLA locus, highest for DRB1 and lowest for HLA-C. Some V segments, TRBV6-2 and TRBV6-3 among them, were indistinguishable and were therefore excluded.

PCR employed 60 Vbeta and 13 Jbeta primers. Sequencing was performed with immunoSEQ multiplex PCR; in TCRdb, only in-frame clones are kept and a portion is missing. The sample yields around 150,000 clones, 65% to 90% seen once. As for this clone: What it recognizes is unknown.

Germline loops: CDR1 SGHDN, CDR2 FVKESK. CDR3 length equals 12 residues. Between the trimmed V and J ends, which lost 1 base and 7 bases, there was a span of 7 bases. The rearrangement joins TRBV14 to TRBJ1-2; D gene unclear. Sequenced sample: PBMCs. The sequence derives from a woman younger than 30 in good health and CMV-seronegative. In nucleotides, the CDR3 is TGTGCCAGCAGCCAAGTGGGGAGTGGCTACACCTTC. This codes for CASSQVGSGYTF.